These T cell receptor beta chains were read from a single sample in a study of blood T cell repertoires in COVID-19. TCRdb's table, derived via immunoSEQ multiplex PCR, lists solely in-frame clones and lacks some. The sample includes hundreds of thousands of clones, 70% to 90% seen only once; the top ten take 2.2%. The sample consisted of PBMCs or T cells enriched from blood (not recorded which). These receptors were collected from a man between 25 and 39 years old who had recovered from COVID-19. The CDR3 runs from the conserved cysteine through the conserved F or W. Each record gives: clone size, D gene, J gene, CDR3 length, V gene, CDR3 protein, CDR3 DNA. The D gene is left open where the match is weak. Part of the rows lack a size; the others show once, few, many or a class for expanded clones.

clone size: few
D gene: TRBD1
J gene: TRBJ1-5
CDR3 length: 16
V gene: TRBV27
CDR3 protein: CASSFRSGQVLQPQHF
CDR3 DNA: TGTGCCAGCAGCTTTAGGTCCGGACAGGTGCTTCAGCCCCAGCATTTT

clone size: NA
D gene: TRBD2
J gene: TRBJ2-7
CDR3 length: 14
V gene: TRBV30
CDR3 protein: CAWSVASGGYEQYF
CDR3 DNA: TGTGCCTGGAGTGTGGCTAGCGGGGGGTACGAGCAGTACTTC

clone size: NA
D gene: TRBD1
J gene: TRBJ2-5
CDR3 length: 17
V gene: TRBV13
CDR3 protein: CASSLEGQGRLEETQYF
CDR3 DNA: TGTGCCAGCAGCTTAGAGGGACAGGGGAGATTGGAAGAGACCCAGTACTTC

clone size: NA
D gene: TRBD2
J gene: TRBJ2-3
CDR3 length: 16
V gene: TRBV7-2
CDR3 protein: CASSLGLAGGTDTQYF
CDR3 DNA: TGTGCCAGCAGCCTTGGACTAGCGGGGGGCACAGATACGCAGTATTTT

clone size: NA
D gene: TRBD1
J gene: TRBJ1-5
CDR3 length: 14
V gene: TRBV19
CDR3 protein: CASTSDRGGQPQHF
CDR3 DNA: TGTGCCAGTACCTCTGACAGGGGTGGACAGCCCCAGCATTTT

clone size: NA
D gene: TRBD1
J gene: TRBJ2-5
CDR3 length: 15
V gene: TRBV5-1
CDR3 protein: CASSLLGQLQETQYF
CDR3 DNA: TGCGCCAGCAGCTTACTGGGACAGCTACAAGAGACCCAGTACTTC

clone size: NA
D gene: NA
J gene: TRBJ1-1
CDR3 length: 16
V gene: TRBV4-1
CDR3 protein: CASSQDWQGGFTEAFF
CDR3 DNA: TGCGCCAGCAGCCAAGATTGGCAGGGTGGGTTCACTGAAGCTTTCTTT

clone size: NA
D gene: TRBD2
J gene: TRBJ2-2
CDR3 length: 17
V gene: TRBV7-6
CDR3 protein: CASSLVASGGHTGELFF
CDR3 DNA: TGTGCCAGCAGCTTAGTCGCTAGCGGGGGGCACACCGGGGAGCTGTTTTTT

clone size: NA
D gene: NA
J gene: TRBJ2-3
CDR3 length: 14
V gene: TRBV11-2
CDR3 protein: CASSLVPVADTQYF
CDR3 DNA: TGTGCCAGCAGCTTAGTGCCAGTCGCAGATACGCAGTATTTT

clone size: NA
D gene: NA
J gene: TRBJ1-4
CDR3 length: 15
V gene: TRBV5-1
CDR3 protein: CASSLAGVANEKLFF
CDR3 DNA: TGCGCCAGCAGCTTGGCCGGGGTAGCTAATGAAAAACTGTTTTTT

clone size: NA
D gene: TRBD1
J gene: TRBJ1-1
CDR3 length: 14
V gene: TRBV5-1
CDR3 protein: CASSWGTGTTEAFF
CDR3 DNA: TGCGCCAGCAGCTGGGGGACAGGGACCACTGAAGCTTTCTTT

clone size: NA
D gene: TRBD1
J gene: TRBJ1-3
CDR3 length: 14
V gene: TRBV5-6
CDR3 protein: CASSLGQGSDTIYF
CDR3 DNA: TGTGCCAGCAGCTTGGGACAGGGGTCAGACACCATATATTTT

clone size: NA
D gene: TRBD1
J gene: TRBJ1-1
CDR3 length: 13
V gene: TRBV7-8
CDR3 protein: CASVSAGGTEAFF
CDR3 DNA: TGTGCCAGCGTAAGTGCAGGGGGCACTGAAGCTTTCTTT

clone size: NA
D gene: TRBD1
J gene: TRBJ1-2
CDR3 length: 15
V gene: TRBV6-5
CDR3 protein: CASSSISGTGYGYTF
CDR3 DNA: TGTGCCAGCAGCTCAATATCCGGGACAGGGTATGGCTACACCTTC

clone size: NA
D gene: NA
J gene: TRBJ2-5
CDR3 length: 12
V gene: TRBV3-1/TRBV3-2
CDR3 protein: CASSPFQETQYF
CDR3 DNA: TGTGCCAGCAGCCCGTTCCAAGAGACCCAGTACTTC

clone size: NA
D gene: NA
J gene: TRBJ1-1
CDR3 length: 13
V gene: TRBV7-3
CDR3 protein: CASSPQANTEAFF
CDR3 DNA: TGTGCCAGCAGCCCTCAAGCGAACACTGAAGCTTTCTTT

clone size: NA
D gene: NA
J gene: TRBJ2-1
CDR3 length: 17
V gene: TRBV7-2
CDR3 protein: CASSSQPPTGGYNEQFF
CDR3 DNA: TGTGCCAGCAGCTCCCAACCCCCTACCGGGGGCTACAATGAGCAGTTCTTC

clone size: NA
D gene: TRBD2
J gene: TRBJ2-7
CDR3 length: 12
V gene: TRBV29-1
CDR3 protein: CSVEGGGDEQYF
CDR3 DNA: TGCAGCGTTGAGGGCGGGGGGGACGAGCAGTACTTC

clone size: NA
D gene: TRBD1
J gene: TRBJ2-7
CDR3 length: 13
V gene: TRBV29-1
CDR3 protein: CSVSGQGTYEQYF
CDR3 DNA: TGCAGCGTTTCTGGACAGGGGACCTACGAGCAGTACTTC

clone size: NA
D gene: NA
J gene: TRBJ1-4
CDR3 length: 13
V gene: TRBV25-1
CDR3 protein: CASSSRKAEKLFF
CDR3 DNA: TGTGCCAGCAGTTCTAGAAAAGCCGAAAAACTGTTTTTT

clone size: few
D gene: NA
J gene: TRBJ1-1
CDR3 length: 13
V gene: TRBV10-1
CDR3 protein: CASSLNSLAEAFF
CDR3 DNA: TGCGCCAGCAGCCTTAACTCATTAGCTGAAGCTTTCTTT

clone size: NA
D gene: NA
J gene: TRBJ1-6
CDR3 length: 16
V gene: TRBV11-2
CDR3 protein: CASSLDPSSYNSPLHF
CDR3 DNA: TGTGCCAGCAGCTTAGATCCGAGCTCCTATAATTCACCCCTCCACTTT

clone size: few
D gene: TRBD1
J gene: TRBJ1-1
CDR3 length: 14
V gene: TRBV10-3
CDR3 protein: CATQGARGNTEAFF
CDR3 DNA: TGTGCCACGCAGGGGGCGCGGGGGAACACTGAAGCTTTCTTT

clone size: NA
D gene: NA
J gene: TRBJ1-1
CDR3 length: 13
V gene: TRBV14
CDR3 protein: CASSPGGDTEAFF
CDR3 DNA: TGTGCCAGCAGCCCTGGAGGGGACACTGAAGCTTTCTTT

clone size: NA
D gene: NA
J gene: TRBJ1-1
CDR3 length: 13
V gene: TRBV27
CDR3 protein: CASSKTGNTEAFF
CDR3 DNA: TGTGCCAGCAGTAAGACAGGGAACACTGAAGCTTTCTTT

clone size: NA
D gene: NA
J gene: TRBJ2-1
CDR3 length: 14
V gene: TRBV19
CDR3 protein: CASKESGTYNEQFF
CDR3 DNA: TGTGCCAGTAAGGAAAGCGGAACCTACAATGAGCAGTTCTTC

clone size: NA
D gene: NA
J gene: TRBJ1-4
CDR3 length: 14
V gene: TRBV2
CDR3 protein: CASTRPRSGEKLFF
CDR3 DNA: TGTGCCAGCACCAGACCGCGGTCTGGTGAAAAACTGTTTTTT

clone size: NA
D gene: TRBD1
J gene: TRBJ2-6
CDR3 length: 17
V gene: TRBV29-1
CDR3 protein: CSVGGTGSYSGANVLTF
CDR3 DNA: TGCAGCGTTGGGGGGACAGGGAGCTACTCTGGGGCCAACGTCCTGACTTTC

clone size: NA
D gene: NA
J gene: TRBJ1-3
CDR3 length: 15
V gene: TRBV6-5
CDR3 protein: CATISGLSSGNTIYF
CDR3 DNA: TGTGCCACTATTTCAGGACTCTCCTCTGGAAACACCATATATTTT

clone size: NA
D gene: NA
J gene: TRBJ2-3
CDR3 length: 16
V gene: TRBV19
CDR3 protein: CASRYLSGRGSDTQYF
CDR3 DNA: TGTGCCAGTCGATACCTCTCCGGGCGGGGATCCGATACGCAGTATTTT

clone size: few
D gene: NA
J gene: TRBJ2-3
CDR3 length: 14
V gene: TRBV30
CDR3 protein: CAWGLASSTDTQYF
CDR3 DNA: TGTGCCTGGGGGCTAGCGTCTAGCACAGATACGCAGTATTTT

clone size: NA
D gene: NA
J gene: TRBJ2-1
CDR3 length: 16
V gene: TRBV4-2
CDR3 protein: CASSQDPGQGINEQFF
CDR3 DNA: TGTGCCAGCAGCCAAGATCCGGGACAAGGGATCAATGAGCAGTTCTTC

clone size: NA
D gene: NA
J gene: TRBJ1-2
CDR3 length: 14
V gene: TRBV7-2
CDR3 protein: CASSLRERNYGYTF
CDR3 DNA: TGTGCCAGCAGCTTACGGGAGAGAAACTATGGCTACACCTTC

clone size: NA
D gene: NA
J gene: TRBJ1-1
CDR3 length: 15
V gene: TRBV15
CDR3 protein: CATSRATTVNTEAFF
CDR3 DNA: TGTGCCACCAGCAGGGCCACGACAGTGAACACTGAAGCTTTCTTT

clone size: NA
D gene: NA
J gene: TRBJ1-5
CDR3 length: 15
V gene: TRBV2
CDR3 protein: CASRLSEWSNQPQHF
CDR3 DNA: TGTGCCAGCAGGCTGAGCGAGTGGAGCAATCAGCCCCAGCATTTT

clone size: NA
D gene: NA
J gene: TRBJ1-5
CDR3 length: 13
V gene: TRBV7-9
CDR3 protein: CASSLSGNQPQHF
CDR3 DNA: TGTGCCAGCAGCTTATCGGGCAATCAGCCCCAGCATTTT

clone size: NA
D gene: TRBD1
J gene: TRBJ1-5
CDR3 length: 14
V gene: TRBV11-2
CDR3 protein: CASSVGTGGQPQHF
CDR3 DNA: TGTGCCAGCAGCGTAGGGACAGGGGGTCAGCCCCAGCATTTT

clone size: NA
D gene: NA
J gene: TRBJ2-1
CDR3 length: 14
V gene: TRBV7-9
CDR3 protein: CASSSFRGVDEQFF
CDR3 DNA: TGTGCCAGCAGCTCCTTCCGCGGGGTGGATGAGCAGTTCTTC

clone size: few
D gene: NA
J gene: TRBJ1-3
CDR3 length: 14
V gene: TRBV6-4
CDR3 protein: CASILHSSGNTIYF
CDR3 DNA: TGTGCCAGCATTCTTCATAGCTCTGGAAACACCATATATTTT

clone size: NA
D gene: TRBD2
J gene: TRBJ2-5
CDR3 length: 13
V gene: TRBV11-2
CDR3 protein: CASSRTSGETQYF
CDR3 DNA: TGTGCCAGCAGCCGGACTAGCGGAGAGACCCAGTACTTC

clone size: NA
D gene: TRBD2
J gene: TRBJ2-1
CDR3 length: 15
V gene: TRBV29-1
CDR3 protein: CSGGSRAGVYNEQFF
CDR3 DNA: TGCAGCGGCGGCTCTAGGGCGGGGGTCTACAATGAGCAGTTCTTC

clone size: NA
D gene: TRBD1
J gene: TRBJ1-2
CDR3 length: 14
V gene: TRBV27
CDR3 protein: CASSLSQGAGGYTF
CDR3 DNA: TGTGCCAGCAGTTTATCCCAGGGGGCAGGTGGCTACACCTTC

clone size: few
D gene: NA
J gene: TRBJ1-1
CDR3 length: 15
V gene: TRBV2
CDR3 protein: CASTPQWSGGTEAFF
CDR3 DNA: TGTGCCAGCACCCCGCAGTGGTCGGGAGGCACTGAAGCTTTCTTT

clone size: NA
D gene: NA
J gene: TRBJ2-2
CDR3 length: 16
V gene: TRBV7-9
CDR3 protein: CASTSLGQGHTGELFF
CDR3 DNA: TGTGCCAGCACCTCCTTGGGGCAGGGTCACACCGGGGAGCTGTTTTTT

clone size: NA
D gene: TRBD1
J gene: TRBJ2-7
CDR3 length: 15
V gene: TRBV5-1
CDR3 protein: CASSRGDRTTYEQYF
CDR3 DNA: TGCGCCAGCAGCCGAGGGGACAGAACTACCTACGAGCAGTACTTC

clone size: NA
D gene: NA
J gene: TRBJ1-1
CDR3 length: 15
V gene: TRBV3-1/TRBV3-2
CDR3 protein: CASSQVHTGNTEAFF
CDR3 DNA: TGTGCCAGCAGCCAAGTCCATACGGGGAACACTGAAGCTTTCTTT

clone size: NA
D gene: NA
J gene: TRBJ2-4
CDR3 length: 16
V gene: TRBV6-5
CDR3 protein: CASSSDSPIAKNIQYF
CDR3 DNA: TGTGCCAGCAGTTCGGACAGCCCGATAGCCAAAAACATTCAGTACTTC

clone size: NA
D gene: TRBD1
J gene: TRBJ2-3
CDR3 length: 12
V gene: TRBV7-2
CDR3 protein: CASSLGTGEEYF
CDR3 DNA: TGTGCCAGCAGCTTAGGGACAGGAGAGGAGTATTTT

clone size: NA
D gene: TRBD1
J gene: TRBJ1-1
CDR3 length: 14
V gene: TRBV6-2/TRBV6-3
CDR3 protein: CASSYRTGTTEAFF
CDR3 DNA: TGTGCCAGCAGTTACCGGACAGGAACCACTGAAGCTTTCTTT

clone size: NA
D gene: TRBD1
J gene: TRBJ1-2
CDR3 length: 15
V gene: TRBV5-1
CDR3 protein: CASSLGQGAGYGYTF
CDR3 DNA: TGCGCCAGCAGCCTCGGACAGGGGGCGGGCTATGGCTACACCTTC

clone size: once
D gene: NA
J gene: TRBJ1-1
CDR3 length: 15
V gene: TRBV19
CDR3 protein: CASSMEARPPTEAFF
CDR3 DNA: TGTGCCAGTAGTATGGAGGCCAGGCCCCCGACTGAAGCTTTCTTT

clone size: NA
D gene: NA
J gene: TRBJ1-2
CDR3 length: 16
V gene: TRBV5-4
CDR3 protein: CASSSYAGTFNYGYTF
CDR3 DNA: TGTGCCAGCAGCTCTTATGCCGGGACATTTAACTATGGCTACACCTTC

clone size: NA
D gene: NA
J gene: TRBJ2-3
CDR3 length: 12
V gene: TRBV29-1
CDR3 protein: CSVEGGGDTQYF
CDR3 DNA: TGCAGCGTTGAAGGAGGTGGAGATACGCAGTATTTT

clone size: NA
D gene: NA
J gene: TRBJ1-1
CDR3 length: 14
V gene: TRBV6-2/TRBV6-3
CDR3 protein: CASSFRGGTTEAFF
CDR3 DNA: TGTGCCAGCAGTTTCCGCGGTGGAACGACTGAAGCTTTCTTT

clone size: NA
D gene: TRBD1
J gene: TRBJ1-2
CDR3 length: 16
V gene: TRBV7-2
CDR3 protein: CASSLPGSTGAYGYTF
CDR3 DNA: TGTGCCAGCAGCTTACCTGGCTCGACAGGGGCGTATGGCTACACCTTC

clone size: NA
D gene: TRBD1
J gene: TRBJ2-3
CDR3 length: 13
V gene: TRBV10-3
CDR3 protein: CATGTEPTDTQYF
CDR3 DNA: TGTGCCACCGGGACAGAGCCGACAGATACGCAGTATTTT

clone size: NA
D gene: NA
J gene: TRBJ1-3
CDR3 length: 14
V gene: TRBV7-8
CDR3 protein: CASSLDRVGNTIYF
CDR3 DNA: TGTGCCAGCAGCTTAGACAGGGTTGGAAACACCATATATTTT